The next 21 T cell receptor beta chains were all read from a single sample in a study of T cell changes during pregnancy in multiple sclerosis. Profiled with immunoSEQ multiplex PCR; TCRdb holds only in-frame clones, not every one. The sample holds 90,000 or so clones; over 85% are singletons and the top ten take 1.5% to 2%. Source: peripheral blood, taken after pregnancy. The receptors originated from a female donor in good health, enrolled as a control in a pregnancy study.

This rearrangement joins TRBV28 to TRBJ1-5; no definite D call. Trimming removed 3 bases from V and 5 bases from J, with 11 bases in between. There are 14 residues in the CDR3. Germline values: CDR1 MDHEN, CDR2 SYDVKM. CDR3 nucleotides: TGTGCCAGCAGTTTTAGGAGGGTGTATCAGCCCCAGCATTTT. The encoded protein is CASSFRRVYQPQHF.

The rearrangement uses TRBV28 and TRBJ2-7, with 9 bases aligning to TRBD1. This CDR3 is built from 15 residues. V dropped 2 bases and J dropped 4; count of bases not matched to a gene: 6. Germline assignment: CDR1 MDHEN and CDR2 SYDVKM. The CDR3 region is CASSLVQQGAYEQYF. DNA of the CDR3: TGTGCCAGCAGTTTAGTGCAACAGGGGGCGTACGAGCAGTACTTC.

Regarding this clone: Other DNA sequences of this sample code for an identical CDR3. The CDR3 DNA reads as TGCGCCAGCAGCTTGGGACAGGGGAGCAATCAGCCCCAGCATTTT. Its protein product is CASSLGQGSNQPQHF. This rearrangement joins TRBV5-1 to TRBJ1-5, with 8 nucleotides matching TRBD1. The V gene end was trimmed by 0 bases and the J gene end by 1 base; junction bases not matched to a gene: 0. CDR3 length: 15 residues. The germline V gene has CDR1 SGHRS and CDR2 YFSETQ.

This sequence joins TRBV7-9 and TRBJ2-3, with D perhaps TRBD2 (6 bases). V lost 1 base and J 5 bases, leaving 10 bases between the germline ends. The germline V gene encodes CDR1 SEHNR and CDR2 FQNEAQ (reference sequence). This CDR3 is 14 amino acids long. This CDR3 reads CASSLGGIGDTQYF. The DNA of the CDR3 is TGTGCCAGCAGCTTAGGCGGGATAGGAGATACGCAGTATTTT.

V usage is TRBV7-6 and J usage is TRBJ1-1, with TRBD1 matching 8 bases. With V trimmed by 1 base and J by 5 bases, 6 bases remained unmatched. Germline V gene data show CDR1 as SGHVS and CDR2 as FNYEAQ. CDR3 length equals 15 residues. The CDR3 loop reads CASSLEDREVTEAFF. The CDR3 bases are TGTGCCAGCAGCTTAGAGGACAGGGAAGTTACTGAAGCTTTCTTT.

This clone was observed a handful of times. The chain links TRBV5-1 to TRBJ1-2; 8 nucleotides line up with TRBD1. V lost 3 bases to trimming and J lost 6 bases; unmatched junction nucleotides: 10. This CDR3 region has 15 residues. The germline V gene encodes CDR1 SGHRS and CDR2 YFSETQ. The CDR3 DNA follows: TGCGCCAGCAGCTCGACAGGGGCCCCGATCCATGGCTACACCTTC. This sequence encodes CASSSTGAPIHGYTF.

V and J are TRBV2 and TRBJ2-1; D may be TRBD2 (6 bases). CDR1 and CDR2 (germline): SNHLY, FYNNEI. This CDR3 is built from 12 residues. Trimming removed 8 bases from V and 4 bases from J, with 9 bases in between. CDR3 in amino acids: CASWDLYNEQFF. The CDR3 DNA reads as TGTGCCAGCTGGGACTTATACAATGAGCAGTTCTTC.

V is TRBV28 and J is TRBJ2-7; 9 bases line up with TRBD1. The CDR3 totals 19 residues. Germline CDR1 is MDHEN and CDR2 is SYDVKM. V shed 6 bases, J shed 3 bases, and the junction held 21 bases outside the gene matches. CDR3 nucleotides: TGTGCCAGCAGCCTCAGCATGCCGACACAGGGGGCTCCAGGCTACGAGCAGTACTTC. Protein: CASSLSMPTQGAPGYEQYF.

As DNA, the CDR3 is TGTGCCAGCAGTCAAAACGGGGAGCTGTTTTTT. Translating gives CASSQNGELFF. The chain carries TRBV6-5 and TRBJ2-2, with unresolved D. Trimming took off 5 bases at V and 7 bases at J, with 5 bases between the two ends. CDR3 length: 11 residues. Germline V gene sequence: CDR1 MNHEY, CDR2 SVGAGI.

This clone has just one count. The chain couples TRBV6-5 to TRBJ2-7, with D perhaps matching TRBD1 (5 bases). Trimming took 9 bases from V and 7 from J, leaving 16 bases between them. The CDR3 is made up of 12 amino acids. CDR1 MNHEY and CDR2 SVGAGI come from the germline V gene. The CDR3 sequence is CASGKGLGEQYF. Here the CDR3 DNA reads TGTGCCAGTGGGAAGGGGCTTGGGGAGCAGTACTTC.

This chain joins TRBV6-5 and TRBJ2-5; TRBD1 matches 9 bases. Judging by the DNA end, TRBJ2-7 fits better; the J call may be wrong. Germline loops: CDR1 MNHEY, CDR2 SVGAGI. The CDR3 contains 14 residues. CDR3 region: CASTRGDRVYEQYF. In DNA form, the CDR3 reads TGTGCCAGCACCCGAGGGGACAGGGTGTACGAGCAGTACTTC.

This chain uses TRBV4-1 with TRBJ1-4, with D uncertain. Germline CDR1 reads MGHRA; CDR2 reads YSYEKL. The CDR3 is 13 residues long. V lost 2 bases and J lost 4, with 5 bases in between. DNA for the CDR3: TGCGCCAGCAGCCAAATCCATAATGAAAAACTGTTTTTT. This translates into CASSQIHNEKLFF.

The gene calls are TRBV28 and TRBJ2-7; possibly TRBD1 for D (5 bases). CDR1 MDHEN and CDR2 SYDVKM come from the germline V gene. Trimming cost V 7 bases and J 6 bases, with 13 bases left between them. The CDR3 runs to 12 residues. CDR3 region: CASTPPRGEQYF. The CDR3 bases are TGTGCCAGCACCCCTCCAAGGGGCGAGCAGTACTTC.

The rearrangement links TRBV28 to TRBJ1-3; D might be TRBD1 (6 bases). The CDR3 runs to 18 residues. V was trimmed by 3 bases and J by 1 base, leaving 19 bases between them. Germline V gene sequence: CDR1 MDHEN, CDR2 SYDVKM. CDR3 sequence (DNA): TGTGCCAGCAGTTTTTGGGGCGGGGGCCTTCATTCTGGAAACACCATATATTTT. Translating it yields CASSFWGGGLHSGNTIYF.

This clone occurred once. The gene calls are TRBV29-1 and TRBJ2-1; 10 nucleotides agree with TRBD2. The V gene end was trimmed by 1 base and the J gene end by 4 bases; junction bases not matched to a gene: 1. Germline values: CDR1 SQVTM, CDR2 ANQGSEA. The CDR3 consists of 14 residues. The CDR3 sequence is CSVEGTSGYNEQFF. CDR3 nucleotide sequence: TGCAGCGTTGAAGGGACTAGCGGATACAATGAGCAGTTCTTC.

The CDR3 is CASSLVWQGPPREQYF. CDR3 coding DNA: TGCGCCAGCAGCTTGGTATGGCAGGGGCCTCCGCGCGAGCAGTACTTC. The V gene is TRBV5-1, the J gene TRBJ2-7; a weak D match, TRBD1 (6 bases). Germline V gene sequence: CDR1 SGHRS, CDR2 YFSETQ. Trimming left V 0 bases short and J 6 bases short, with 19 bases between. The CDR3 is 16 amino acids.

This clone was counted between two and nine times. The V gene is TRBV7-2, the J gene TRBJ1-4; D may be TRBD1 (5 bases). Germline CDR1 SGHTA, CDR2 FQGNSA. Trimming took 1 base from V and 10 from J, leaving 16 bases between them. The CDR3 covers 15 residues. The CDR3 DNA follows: TGTGCCAGCAGCTTAGTTGGGACGGAGGGTGGAAAACTGTTTTTT. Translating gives CASSLVGTEGGKLFF.

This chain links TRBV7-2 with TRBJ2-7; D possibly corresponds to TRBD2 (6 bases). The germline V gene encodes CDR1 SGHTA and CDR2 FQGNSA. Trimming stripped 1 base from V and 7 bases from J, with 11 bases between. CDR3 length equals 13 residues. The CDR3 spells CASSLESGREQYF. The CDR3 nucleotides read TGTGCCAGCAGCTTAGAGTCGGGGAGGGAGCAGTACTTC.

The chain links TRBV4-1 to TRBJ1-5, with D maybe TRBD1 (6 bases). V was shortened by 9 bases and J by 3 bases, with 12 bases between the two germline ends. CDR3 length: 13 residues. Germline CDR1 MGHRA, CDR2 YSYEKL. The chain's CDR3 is CASAGAVNQPQHF. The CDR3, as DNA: TGCGCCAGTGCGGGGGCGGTCAATCAGCCCCAGCATTTT.

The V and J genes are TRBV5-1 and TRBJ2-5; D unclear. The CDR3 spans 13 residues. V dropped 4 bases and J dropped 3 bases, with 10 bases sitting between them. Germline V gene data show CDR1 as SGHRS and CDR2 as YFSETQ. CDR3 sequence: CASSESPEETQYF. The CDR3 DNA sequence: TGCGCCAGCAGCGAGTCCCCTGAAGAGACCCAGTACTTC.

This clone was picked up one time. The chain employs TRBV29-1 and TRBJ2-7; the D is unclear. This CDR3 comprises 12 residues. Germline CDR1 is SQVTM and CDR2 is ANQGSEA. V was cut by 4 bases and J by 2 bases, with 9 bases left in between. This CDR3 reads CSVVSFTYEQYF. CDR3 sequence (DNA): TGCAGCGTTGTCTCTTTTACCTACGAGCAGTACTTC.